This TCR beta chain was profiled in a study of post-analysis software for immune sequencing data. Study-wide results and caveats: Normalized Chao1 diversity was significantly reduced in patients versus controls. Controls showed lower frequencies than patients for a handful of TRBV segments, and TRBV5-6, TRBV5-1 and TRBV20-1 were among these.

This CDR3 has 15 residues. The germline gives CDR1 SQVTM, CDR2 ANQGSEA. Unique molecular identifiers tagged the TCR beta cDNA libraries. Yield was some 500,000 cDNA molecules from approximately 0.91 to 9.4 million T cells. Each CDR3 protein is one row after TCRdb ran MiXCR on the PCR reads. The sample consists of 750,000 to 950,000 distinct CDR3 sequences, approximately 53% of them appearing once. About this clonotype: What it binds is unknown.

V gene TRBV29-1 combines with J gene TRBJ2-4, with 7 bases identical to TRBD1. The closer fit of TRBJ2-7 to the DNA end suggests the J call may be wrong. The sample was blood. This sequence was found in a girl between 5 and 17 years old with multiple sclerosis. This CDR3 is CSVEDDRELGYEQYF. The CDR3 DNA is TGCAGCGTTGAAGACGACAGGGAGCTGGGATACGAGCAGTACTTC.